The following is a T cell receptor (beta chain) sequence with its context. These data belong to a study of blood T cell repertoires in COVID-19. In the study overall: Samples of COVID-19 (acute and convalescent) were obtained from the United States, Italy and Spain. The cDNA or gDNA used as material had been derived from T cells, B-cell-depleted T cells, or PBMCs.

Authors' data handling: Estimation of nucleated cell counts was performed using reference gene primer amplification. Method: immunoSEQ multiplex PCR; TCRdb's copy keeps in-frame clones and lacks some. D and trimming were read from the DNA, whereas the V and J calls and clone size are those reported in that table. The sample carries 65,000 to 85,000 clones, over 75% recorded once. Material: peripheral blood. The TCR comes from a man aged 50 to 59 with acute or convalescent COVID-19.

The CDR3 bases are TGTGCCAGCAGTTTAAACAGGGGGCAAAATGAGCAGTTCTTC. It is translated as CASSLNRGQNEQFF. The gene calls are TRBV27 and TRBJ2-1; 9 bases fit TRBD1. Germline V gene lookup returns CDR1 MNHEY and CDR2 SMNVEV (reference sequence). The CDR3 loop spans 14 amino acids. V lost 2 bases and J lost 7; bases outside the gene matches: 3.